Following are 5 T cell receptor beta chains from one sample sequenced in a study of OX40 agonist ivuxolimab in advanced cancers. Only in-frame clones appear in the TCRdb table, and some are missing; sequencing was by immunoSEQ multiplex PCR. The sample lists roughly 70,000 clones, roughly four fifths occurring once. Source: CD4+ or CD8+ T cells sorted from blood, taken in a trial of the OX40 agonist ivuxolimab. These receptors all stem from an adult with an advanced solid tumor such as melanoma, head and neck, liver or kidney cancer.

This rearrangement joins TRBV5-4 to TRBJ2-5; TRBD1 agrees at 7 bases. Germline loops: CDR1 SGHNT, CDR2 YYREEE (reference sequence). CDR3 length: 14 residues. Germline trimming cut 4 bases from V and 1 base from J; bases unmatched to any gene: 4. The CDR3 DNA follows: TGTGCCAGCAGCGGGGACAGTCTCCAAGAGACCCAGTACTTC. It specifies CASSGDSLQETQYF. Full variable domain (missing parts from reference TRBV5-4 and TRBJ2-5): ETGVTQSPTHLIKTRGQQVTLRCSSQSGHNTVSWYQQALGQGPQFIFQYYREEENGRGNFPPRFSGLQFPNYSSELNVNALELDDSALYLCASSGDSLQETQYFGPGTRLLVL.

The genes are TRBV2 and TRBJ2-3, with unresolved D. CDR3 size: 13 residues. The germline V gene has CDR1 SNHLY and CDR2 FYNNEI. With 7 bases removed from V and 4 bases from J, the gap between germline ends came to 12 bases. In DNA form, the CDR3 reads TGTGCCAGCAACCCAGTGTTTTCAGATACGCAGTATTTT. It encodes CASNPVFSDTQYF.

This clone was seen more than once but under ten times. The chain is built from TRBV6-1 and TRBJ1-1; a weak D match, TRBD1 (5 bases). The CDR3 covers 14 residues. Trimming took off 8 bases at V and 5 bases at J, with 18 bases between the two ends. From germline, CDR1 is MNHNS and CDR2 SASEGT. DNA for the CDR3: TGTGCCAGCCATTTAAGGGGTGGTGATACTGAAGCTTTCTTT. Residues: CASHLRGGDTEAFF.

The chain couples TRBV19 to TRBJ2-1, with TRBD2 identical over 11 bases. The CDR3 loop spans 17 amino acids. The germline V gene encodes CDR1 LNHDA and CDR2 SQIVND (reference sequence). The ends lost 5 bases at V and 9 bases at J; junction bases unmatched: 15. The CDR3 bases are TGTGCCAGTAGTGAGGAGATGGGGACTAGCGGTAGTTTTGAGCAGTTCTTC. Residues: CASSEEMGTSGSFEQFF.

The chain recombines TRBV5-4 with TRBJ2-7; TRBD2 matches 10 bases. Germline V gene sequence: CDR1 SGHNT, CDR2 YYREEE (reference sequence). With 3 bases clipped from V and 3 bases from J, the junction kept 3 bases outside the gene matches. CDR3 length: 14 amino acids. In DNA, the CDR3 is TGTGCCAGCAGCTCCCGGACTAGCGGCTACGAGCAGTACTTC. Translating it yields CASSSRTSGYEQYF.